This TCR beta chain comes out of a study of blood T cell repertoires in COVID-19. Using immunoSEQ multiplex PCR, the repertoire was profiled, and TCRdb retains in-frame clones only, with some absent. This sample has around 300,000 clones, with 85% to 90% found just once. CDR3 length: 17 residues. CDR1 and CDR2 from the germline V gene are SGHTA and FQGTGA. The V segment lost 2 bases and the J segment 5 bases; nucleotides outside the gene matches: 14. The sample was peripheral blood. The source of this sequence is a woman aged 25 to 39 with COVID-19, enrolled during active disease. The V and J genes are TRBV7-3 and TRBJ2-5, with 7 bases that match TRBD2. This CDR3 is CASSLVGGSSGGETQYF. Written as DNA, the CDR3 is TGTGCCAGCAGCTTAGTAGGTGGCTCTAGCGGTGGGGAGACCCAGTACTTC.